This T cell receptor (beta chain) was sequenced during a study of blood T cell repertoires in COVID-19 (dated by TCRdb to between 2020 and 2021). The study in broad terms: Collaborator samples came from the United States, Italy and Spain and covered acute and convalescent phases of COVID-19. Nearly every sample came with metadata listing a de-identified subject ID, COVID-19 status, age in years and sex. HLA class I and class II types, where available, came from metadata supplied by the sample provider rather than from assay-based typing. The repertoires were released in a freely available public database intended as a resource for research on the immune response to SARS-CoV-2. The prospective study material was composed of cDNA or gDNA derived from T cells, B-cell-depleted T cells, or PBMCs. The samples were drawn from two sources: the first 160 participants of the ongoing ImmuneRACE study, and fewer than 1,500 subjects contributed by 6 global collaborators. The dataset comprised deeply sampled blood TCRbeta repertoires from subjects exposed to, actively infected with, or recovered from COVID-19.

Remarks on this clone: The antigen it recognizes is unknown. No much larger clone exists at a distance of one base, and base qualities are not known.

TCRbeta CDR3 regions were amplified from genomic DNA using the immunoSEQ Assay, a bias-controlled multiplex PCR. From the authors' description of their analysis: Within the assay, amplification of reference gene primers was used to estimate how many nucleated cells each sample contained. To quantify the absolute abundance of each unique TCRbeta CDR3 rearrangement, sequence reads were collapsed and filtered. For each sample, productive Simpson clonality was calculated as the square root of Simpson's diversity index over productive rearrangements. TCRdb stores this immuneACCESS table with in-frame sequences only. Part of the clones is absent; in the studies checked, under half of the shortfall reflects unresolved V genes, and no reason is known for the rest. The DNA was the basis for D and trimming; V, J and clone size are from that table. Within this sample are around 130,000 clones, with 87% of them counted one time only. The ten top clones hold less than 4.5% of the sample.

The paper as a whole reports these results and caveats: Clinical and demographic metadata were provided uncurated, with the amount varying by source and participant.

Whole blood was collected in K2EDTA tubes by collaborating institutions according to the institutions' own protocols. For TCRbeta analysis, collaborators shipped samples as frozen whole blood, isolated PBMCs, or DNA extracted from either of those sample types. Relative to germline, V is missing 6 bases and J is missing 8 bases, with 12 bases of the junction outside any gene match. Including cysteine and phenylalanine, the CDR3 has 14 amino acids. Only the CDR3 region is kept as DNA, spanning 42 bases read in frame from base 1. The germline V gene provides CDR1 KGHSH and CDR2 LQKENI. The TCR sequence derives from a woman in her fifties or sixties with acute or convalescent COVID-19. The chain uses TRBV18 and TRBJ1-2; a stretch of 7 junction bases matches TRBD1. Sequencing was carried out using peripheral blood. This receptor has the CDR3 CASSQGDTRRGYTF. The DNA sequence follows: TGTGCCAGCTCCCAGGGGGACACACGGAGGGGCTACACCTTC.